Below are 6 T cell receptor beta chains sequenced from a single sample in a study of Ad26.COV2.S vaccination and SARS-CoV-2 variants (dated by TCRdb to the early 2020s). The library was produced with the immunoSEQ multiplex PCR assay. Not all clones reach the TCRdb copy of this immuneACCESS table, which keeps in-frame sequences only. Checked studies attribute under half of the gap to unresolved V genes and leave the rest unexplained. In this sample the table shows roughly 460,000 clones, nearly 90% of which occur a single time. In total, the top ten clones hold more than 1.5% of the sample. The treatment or condition label of this sample denotes: some 19 received Ad26.COV2.S at low or high dose, single or two shots; about 5 received placebo; per-sample allocation not given. Repertoires of vaccine and placebo recipients were sequenced from samples taken on day 63 after the first injection. Sequenced here: peripheral blood, sampled in a trial of Ad26.COV2.S vaccine versus placebo. Receptor source: a person between 18 and 60 years old who received the Ad26.COV2.S COVID-19 vaccine or a placebo.

This clone has more than one count but fewer than ten. CDR3 protein: CASSHRGAGNTIYF. DNA for the CDR3: TGTGCCAGCAGCCATCGTGGAGCTGGAAACACCATATATTTT. The gene calls are TRBV14 and TRBJ1-3; no firm D call. Germline assignment: CDR1 SGHDN and CDR2 FVKESK. The CDR3 extends over 14 amino acids. The ends were cut back, 3 bases at V and 2 bases at J, with 8 bases in the middle.

The chain combines TRBV13 with TRBJ2-3; 10 bases align to TRBD1. The CDR3 is 15 amino acids. The V and J ends lost 5 bases and 5 bases, in that order; junction bases with no gene match: 7. CDR1 and CDR2 (germline): PRHDT, FYEKMQ (reference sequence). The CDR3 spells CASSPRQGAGDTQYF. CDR3 coding DNA: TGTGCCAGCAGCCCCCGACAGGGGGCCGGAGATACGCAGTATTTT.

The chain recombines TRBV7-2 with TRBJ1-4; D call uncertain. Trimming pared 0 bases from V and 5 bases from J, leaving 7 bases between. Per germline, CDR1 SGHTA and CDR2 FQGNSA. This CDR3 spans 14 amino acids. The CDR3 spells CASSLAGRNEKLFF. The DNA of the CDR3 is TGTGCCAGCAGCTTAGCAGGGCGAAATGAAAAACTGTTTTTT.

The chain recombines TRBV27 with TRBJ2-7; the D gene is possibly TRBD1 (6 bases). Germline CDR1 is MNHEY and CDR2 is SMNVEV (reference sequence). V was clipped by 8 bases and J by 4 bases, with 9 bases between them. CDR3 size: 11 residues. CDR3 in DNA: TGTGCCAGCGGGGGACATTACGAGCAGTACTTC. Amino acids: CASGGHYEQYF.

The chain is built from TRBV19 and TRBJ1-1; D not certain. The germline V gene encodes CDR1 LNHDA and CDR2 SQIVND (reference sequence). This CDR3 contains 16 residues. V shed 3 bases and J shed 4 bases, with 18 bases lying between them. CDR3 nucleotides: TGTGCCAGTAGTATTCAGGCTGGGAGTTTCAGCACTGAAGCTTTCTTT. This codes for CASSIQAGSFSTEAFF.

The V call is TRBV5-4, the J call TRBJ1-2; weak D call: TRBD1 (6 bases). CDR3 length: 16 residues. V lost 0 bases and J 8 bases, leaving 20 bases between the germline ends. Germline values: CDR1 SGHNT, CDR2 YYREEE (reference sequence). The CDR3 protein is CASSLAVFTGSSGYTF. In DNA, the CDR3 is TGTGCCAGCAGCTTGGCCGTATTCACAGGGTCATCGGGCTACACCTTC.